The 24 T cell receptor beta chains given below trace back to one sample, sequenced in a study of T cell repertoires in cytomegalovirus infection. Antigen specificity for these receptors is unknown. TCRdb re-analysed the reads in MiXCR, keeping a single row per CDR3 protein. The sample contains around 100,000 distinct CDR3 sequences, roughly 40% of which appear only once. Sample: CD8+ T cells from cultured PBMCs, taken from culture after CMV antigen stimulation. These receptors all come from a human donor in good health (CMV status not recorded). Some clones in this sample may be carry-over from other donors' samples.

The J gene is TRBJ2-1, the V gene TRBV12-3 or TRBV12-4; D perhaps matches TRBD2 (5 bases). The CDR3 has 15 amino acids. V was clipped by 5 bases and J by 5 bases, with 16 bases between them. The CDR3: CASSRYSENNNEQFF. As DNA, the CDR3 is TGTGCCAGCAGTCGGTATAGCGAGAATAACAATGAGCAGTTCTTC.

This clonotype was seen ten or more times. Here the CDR3 DNA reads TGTGCCAGTTCAACCCCCGGGGGAACCAACTCGTACTTC. As protein: CASSTPGGTNSYF. The chain recombines TRBV19 with TRBJ2-7; TRBD2 might be the D (6 bases). This CDR3 contains 13 residues. The V end lost 8 bases, the J end lost 12 bases, and 23 bases lay between the germline ends. From germline, CDR1 is LNHDA and CDR2 SQIVND (reference sequence).

There are a few counts of this clonotype. The V call is TRBV29-1, the J call TRBJ2-1; D is unclear. The CDR3 runs to 11 residues. Germline V lookup: CDR1 SQVTM, CDR2 ANQGSEA. V was clipped by 4 bases and J by 2 bases, with 3 bases between them. The CDR3, as DNA: TGCAGCGTTGCCACCTACAATGAGCAGTTCTTC. Protein: CSVATYNEQFF.

The chain couples TRBV12-3 or TRBV12-4 to TRBJ2-1; 8 positions match TRBD2. The ends lost 3 bases at V and 5 bases at J; junction bases unmatched: 9. The CDR3 covers 16 residues. CDR3 sequence (DNA): TGTGCCAGCAGTTTCGGGGGGGCCGGACTGAACAATGAGCAGTTCTTC. Residues: CASSFGGAGLNNEQFF.

This clonotype was picked up many times. This rearrangement joins TRBV19 to TRBJ1-6, with no clear D. Germline lookup yields CDR1 LNHDA and CDR2 SQIVND (reference sequence). Trimming cost V 3 bases and J 7 bases, with 4 bases left between them. The CDR3 loop spans 12 amino acids. CDR3 protein: CASSIGNSPLHF. The CDR3 nucleotides read TGTGCCAGTAGTATCGGAAATTCACCCCTCCACTTT.

This clonotype was recorded a few times. V and J are TRBV6-5 and TRBJ2-5; D call uncertain. The CDR3 extends over 13 amino acids. Germline assignment: CDR1 MNHEY and CDR2 SVGAGI. V was pared by 2 bases and J by 5 bases, with 9 bases between. The CDR3, as DNA: TGTGCCAGCAGTTACGGCTTTTGGGAGACCCAGTACTTC. Translated: CASSYGFWETQYF.

This clonotype has just a few counts. The chain is built from TRBV4-1 and TRBJ1-2; no firm D call. The germline V and J ends were trimmed by 0 bases and 3 bases, with 11 bases remaining between them. The CDR3 sequence is 15 residues long. The V gene's germline CDR1 is MGHRA and CDR2 YSYEKL. This chain's CDR3 is CASSQDSANYYGYTF. In DNA form, the CDR3 reads TGCGCCAGCAGCCAAGATTCAGCCAATTACTATGGCTACACCTTC.

This clonotype came up many times. J is TRBJ2-5 and V is TRBV11-2, with D perhaps matching TRBD1 (6 bases). This CDR3 is built from 16 residues. The V and J ends lost 5 bases and 0 bases respectively, with 16 bases between them. Germline V gives CDR1 SGHAT, CDR2 FQNNGV. In DNA form, the CDR3 reads TGTGCCAGCAGCCATAGCCCCACAGGGTACCAAGAGACCCAGTACTTC. Protein sequence: CASSHSPTGYQETQYF.

This rearrangement joins TRBV4-1 to TRBJ2-1; D remains unclear. V was clipped by 0 bases and J by 10 bases, with 10 bases between them. This CDR3 spans 13 amino acids. Germline loops: CDR1 MGHRA, CDR2 YSYEKL. The CDR3 spells CASSQDGPGEQFF. The CDR3 DNA reads TGCGCCAGCAGCCAAGATGGGCCCGGGGAGCAGTTCTTC.

On this clonotype itself: At one of its ends the junction is not consistent with the germline gene, which may arise from a read error. The chain links TRBV6-2 or TRBV6-3 to TRBJ1-5; D not resolved. The CDR3 is 13 residues long. Germline CDR1 reads MNHEY; CDR2 reads SVGEGT. The CDR3 here is CANSNGLNQPQHF. CDR3 nucleotides: TGTGCCAACAGTAACGGTCTCAATCAGCCCCAGCATTTT.

The genes are TRBV7-4 and TRBJ2-5; 9 nucleotides align to TRBD2. From germline, CDR1 is SGHVT and CDR2 SQSDAQ. With 3 bases clipped from V and 5 bases from J, the junction kept 7 bases outside the gene matches. CDR3 size: 15 residues. CDR3 amino acids: CASSFRLAGLETQYF. The CDR3 DNA reads TGTGCCAGCAGCTTCCGGCTAGCGGGGTTGGAGACCCAGTACTTC.

The chain is built from TRBV2 and TRBJ2-5; D assignment may be TRBD1 or TRBD2 (5 bases each). V lost 3 bases and J 4 bases, leaving 12 bases between the germline ends. The CDR3 length is 14 residues. Germline CDR1 is SNHLY and CDR2 is FYNNEI. The CDR3 DNA follows: TGTGCCAGCAGTGAGATGGGGGTCCTAGAGACCCAGTACTTC. Protein: CASSEMGVLETQYF. The full variable domain, its missing parts supplied by reference TRBV2 and TRBJ2-5, is EPEVTQTPSHQVTQMGQEVILRCVPISNHLYFYWYRQILGQKVEFLVSFYNNEISEKSEIFDDQFSVERPDGSNFTLKIRSTKLEDSAMYFCASSEMGVLETQYFGPGTRLLVL.

The V call is TRBV12-3 or TRBV12-4, the J call TRBJ1-5; the match to TRBD1 covers 8 bases. This CDR3 region has 19 residues. The V and J ends lost 6 bases and 0 bases, in that order; junction bases with no gene match: 16. Here the CDR3 DNA reads TGTGCCAGCAGCCAGAGACCCGGGACAGGAGATTATAGCAATCAGCCCCAGCATTTT. Its protein is CASSQRPGTGDYSNQPQHF.

In this sample, this clonotype turned up once. The V and J genes are TRBV19 and TRBJ1-1; 8 nucleotides line up with TRBD1. V trimming: 7 bases; J trimming: 4 bases; junction bases outside the gene matches: 5. Germline V gene sequence: CDR1 LNHDA, CDR2 SQIVND (reference sequence). The CDR3 sequence is 13 residues long. CDR3 sequence (DNA): TGTGCCAGTAAGACAGGGGAAGTCACTGAAGCTTTCTTT. It specifies CASKTGEVTEAFF.

This chain links TRBV12-3 or TRBV12-4 with TRBJ2-3; D is uncertain. Trimming took 3 bases from V and 3 from J, leaving 10 bases between them. The CDR3 extends over 14 amino acids. The CDR3 region has the DNA TGTGCCAGCAGTTTCGTGTCCGCGACAGATACGCAGTATTTT. It yields the protein CASSFVSATDTQYF.

This clonotype has more than one count but fewer than ten. The V call is TRBV19, the J call TRBJ1-1; D unresolved. CDR3 length equals 13 residues. V lost 4 bases to trimming and J lost 1 base, with 7 bases between them. From germline, CDR1 is LNHDA and CDR2 SQIVND (reference sequence). CDR3 nucleotides: TGTGCCAGTAGTACCAAACCGAACACTGAAGCTTTCTTT. Translating it yields CASSTKPNTEAFF.

This chain uses TRBV4-1 with TRBJ2-6; perhaps TRBD1 as D (5 bases). CDR3 length equals 17 residues. Trimming took off 3 bases at V and 2 bases at J, with 14 bases between the two ends. Germline V lookup: CDR1 MGHRA, CDR2 YSYEKL. The CDR3 loop is CASSQSGLPAGANVLTF. In DNA, the CDR3 is TGCGCCAGCAGCCAGTCAGGGCTTCCTGCTGGGGCCAACGTCCTGACTTTC.

The chain has TRBV6-5 and TRBJ2-7; a possible D gene is TRBD1 (5 bases). The V end was cut by 2 bases, the J end by 2 bases, with 13 bases between. This CDR3 has 15 residues. Germline V gene sequence: CDR1 MNHEY, CDR2 SVGAGI. CDR3 residues: CASSYGAAYAYEQYF. The DNA for the CDR3 is TGTGCCAGCAGTTACGGGGCGGCATATGCCTACGAGCAGTACTTC.

This chain links TRBV2 with TRBJ2-7; a weak D match, TRBD2 (6 bases). This CDR3 is built from 15 residues. Trimming shortened V by 6 bases and J by 1 base, and 16 bases separated the two germline ends. The V gene's germline CDR1 is SNHLY and CDR2 FYNNEI. In nucleotides, the CDR3 is TGTGCCAGCAGCCCGTGGGAGGTGGGATCCTACGAGCAGTACTTC. Its protein product is CASSPWEVGSYEQYF.

The chain recombines TRBV27 with TRBJ2-7; tentative D call: TRBD1 (6 bases). The CDR3 contains 14 residues. Deletions cut 3 bases from V and 7 bases from J, with 16 bases between. Germline-derived CDR1 and CDR2 are MNHEY and SMNVEV (reference sequence). The CDR3 sequence: CASSFRQGLREQYF. CDR3 DNA sequence: TGTGCCAGCAGTTTCAGGCAGGGGCTTAGGGAGCAGTACTTC.

This clonotype was counted at least ten times. The chain combines TRBV2 with TRBJ2-1; the match to TRBD2 covers 13 bases. The CDR3 has 16 residues. The V gene end was trimmed by 4 bases and the J gene end by 6 bases; junction bases not matched to a gene: 6. Germline V CDR1 and CDR2: SNHLY, FYNNEI. CDR3 sequence reads: CASSVLAGGLGNEQFF. CDR3 bases: TGTGCCAGCAGTGTACTAGCGGGGGGGCTGGGCAATGAGCAGTTCTTC. Looking up the rest from reference TRBV2 and TRBJ2-1 gives the full variable domain: EPEVTQTPSHQVTQMGQEVILRCVPISNHLYFYWYRQILGQKVEFLVSFYNNEISEKSEIFDDQFSVERPDGSNFTLKIRSTKLEDSAMYFCASSVLAGGLGNEQFFGPGTRLTVL.

This clonotype was recorded a few times. The chain is built from TRBV2 and TRBJ2-7; D may be TRBD1 (6 bases). V was clipped by 6 bases and J by 2 bases, with 11 bases between them. There are 13 residues in the CDR3. Per germline, CDR1 SNHLY and CDR2 FYNNEI. CDR3 sequence reads: CASRDDRPYEQYF. CDR3 in DNA: TGTGCCAGCAGGGACGACAGGCCCTACGAGCAGTACTTC.

Concerning this clonotype itself: A much larger clonotype is one base distant, so this may be a read error. The chain joins TRBV7-6 to TRBJ1-1; unclear D gene. V lost 7 bases and J lost 1, with 13 bases in between. The CDR3 is 14 amino acids. Germline V gene sequence: CDR1 SGHVS, CDR2 FNYEAQ. CDR3 residues: CASNILRGNTEAFF. The CDR3 DNA reads TGTGCCAGCAACATCCTACGGGGGAACACTGAAGCTTTCTTT.

This clonotype has ten or more counts. The chain is built from TRBV27 and TRBJ2-1; D not resolved. The germline V and J ends were trimmed by 2 bases and 10 bases, with 6 bases remaining between them. The CDR3 is made up of 11 amino acids. Germline CDR1 is MNHEY and CDR2 is SMNVEV (reference sequence). The CDR3 bases are TGTGCCAGCAGTTTAGGGATGGAGCAGTTCTTC. The encoded protein is CASSLGMEQFF.